What follows is one T cell receptor beta chain and its context. The antigen remains unidentified. Germline V gives CDR1 SGHNT, CDR2 YYREEE (reference sequence). V lost 4 bases and J lost 4; bases outside the gene matches: 12. The CDR3 consists of 16 residues. The time point was: pre-treatment sample, taken before nivolumab and TIL therapy. Stage 4 NSCLC adults joined between October 2017 and 2020. This entry belongs to a study of TIL therapy for anti-PD-1-resistant metastatic lung cancer. On the study more broadly: Patients had a median age of approximately 50 years (range roughly 35-85). Half of patients were current or former smokers. Points from the study as a whole: TIL clonotype persistence in blood showed no apparent association with response.

The libraries were made with immunoSEQ v3. Data came from immunoSEQ multiplex PCR; TCRdb stores just in-frame clones and leaves some out. Of more than 45,000 clones in the sample, around 79% are singletons; the top ten hold about 2%. The rearrangement links TRBV5-4 to TRBJ2-5, with TRBD1 identical over 8 bases. The receptor was isolated from a person aged 25 to 85 with non-small cell lung cancer. Material: blood, obtained at baseline. CDR3 nucleotide sequence: TGTGCCAGCAGCCCGCGGGACAGGTCAGTTCGAGAGACCCAGTACTTC. It encodes CASSPRDRSVRETQYF.